This TCR beta chain derives from a study of a mutant IDH1 vaccine in newly diagnosed glioma. This table comes from immunoSEQ multiplex PCR, and its TCRdb copy is limited to in-frame clones, with some not included. The table has some 47,000 clones, about 76% seen once. The CDR3 totals 13 residues. Trimming removed 8 bases at V and 5 bases at J, with 15 bases between. Per germline, CDR1 MDHEN and CDR2 SYDVKM. About this clone itself: As yet, its antigen is unknown.

Time point noted: week 35, safety follow-up. Each dose delivered 300 ug of mutant IDH1 20-mer peptide subcutaneously with imiquimod. This clonotype originated in a woman aged 35 to 49 with glioma. Some clones in this sample may be carry-over from other donors' samples. The chain is built from TRBV28 and TRBJ1-2; perhaps TRBD1 as D (5 bases). The specimen was PBMCs, collected from a glioma patient whose treatment included an IDH1 peptide vaccine. CDR3 in amino acids: CASGNSGEYGYTF. The CDR3 DNA reads TGTGCCAGCGGGAATTCGGGGGAGTATGGCTACACCTTC.